This T cell receptor beta chain was identified in a study of beta chain features in type 1 diabetes. Study observations and caveats: Shorter templates may be favored by PCR, equally so in patients and controls.

The CDR3 is made up of 13 amino acids. Trimming took 10 bases from V and 5 from J, leaving 14 bases between them. Germline V lookup: CDR1 KGHSH, CDR2 LQKENI. Naive, central memory, regulatory and stem cell-like memory cells within the CD4+ compartment were sorted using CD45RO/CCR7/CD25/CD127/CD95/CD27. TCRB transcripts that were expressed got sequenced, as all of the isolated RNA had been reverse transcribed. The repertoire was sequenced with immunoSEQ multiplex PCR; TCRdb's copy has only in-frame clones and lacks some. The data contain under 900,000 clones, about a sixth of them singletons. Remarks on this clone: Its antigen is unidentified.

Material for sequencing was naive CD4+ T cells from blood. The receptor was derived from a woman aged 18 to 35 in good health. The gene calls are TRBV18 and TRBJ1-4, with D perhaps TRBD1 (5 bases). DNA of the CDR3: TGTGCCACGTCTGAGGGGTTAAATGAAAAACTGTTTTTT. It translates to CATSEGLNEKLFF.